The next 25 T cell receptor beta chains were all read from a single sample in a study of cytotoxic CD8 clonotypes in ibrutinib-treated CLL (dated by TCRdb to the early 2020s). In the paper's terms, the time point label means: 12 months on ibrutinib. Preparation of the library involved the immunoSEQ multiplex PCR assay. Imported from immuneACCESS, the table was reduced by TCRdb to in-frame sequences with V and J called. These copies leave out some clones; in studies compared against another copy, an unresolved V gene accounts for under half, and the cause of the remainder is not known. The sample data list 150,000 or so clones, and over 65% of these were observed just once. Under 2.5% of the sample comes from the top ten. Source: PBMCs, taken after 12 months of ibrutinib treatment. The origin of the receptors is a human donor with chronic lymphocytic leukemia.

This chain uses TRBV21-1 with TRBJ2-1; the DNA was not compared with TRBD2, the D call given in the table. TRBV21-1 is reported as a pseudogene. This CDR3 spans 20 amino acids. The CDR3 here is CASSKEILSGRKESYNEQFF. In DNA form, the CDR3 reads TGTGCCAGCAGCAAAGAGATCCTTAGCGGGAGAAAAGAAAGTTACAATGAGCAGTTCTTC.

This clone was picked up many times. The rearrangement links TRBV2 to TRBJ2-7; 8 bases are shared with TRBD1. The ends lost 6 bases at V and 2 bases at J; junction bases unmatched: 3. The CDR3 runs to 13 residues. Germline assignment: CDR1 SNHLY and CDR2 FYNNEI. The CDR3 loop reads CASRWTGTYEQYF. The CDR3 DNA is TGTGCCAGCAGATGGACAGGGACCTACGAGCAGTACTTC.

The chain couples TRBV5-1 to TRBJ1-1, with a weak D call TRBD1 (6 bases). The CDR3 has 13 amino acids. V was shortened by 5 bases and J by 4 bases, with 12 bases between the two germline ends. The germline CDR1 and CDR2 sequences are SGHRS and YFSETQ. The CDR3 here is CASRQEGGTEAFF. Here the CDR3 DNA reads TGCGCCAGCAGGCAGGAGGGGGGCACTGAAGCTTTCTTT.

This chain joins TRBV7-2 and TRBJ2-3; the D is unclear. This CDR3 is built from 14 residues. Trimming left V 0 bases short and J 0 bases short, with 4 bases between. CDR1 SGHTA and CDR2 FQGNSA come from the germline V gene. CDR3 region: CASSLASSTDTQYF. The CDR3 region has the DNA TGTGCCAGCAGCTTAGCATCTAGCACAGATACGCAGTATTTT.

The V gene is TRBV18, the J gene TRBJ1-1; D gene ambiguous. V was cut by 3 bases and J by 1 base, with 12 bases left in between. Germline V gene sequence: CDR1 KGHSH, CDR2 LQKENI. The length of the CDR3 is 15 residues. The CDR3 DNA reads as TGTGCCAGCTCACCTCCCGCCGCGGGGAACACTGAAGCTTTCTTT. Translated, it gives CASSPPAAGNTEAFF.

This clone occurred a few times. The chain uses TRBV6-6 and TRBJ1-2, with 7 bases lining up with TRBD1. V gave up 3 bases and J gave up 7 bases; unmatched junction bases: 14. This CDR3 is 16 amino acids long. CDR1 and CDR2 (germline): MNHNY, SVGAGI (reference sequence). For the CDR3, the DNA is TGTGCCAGCAGTTATGAAGTCGGGGCAGGGGGTTCTGGCTACACCTTC. This gives the protein CASSYEVGAGGSGYTF.

The V call is TRBV28, the J call TRBJ2-5; 9 bases agree with TRBD1. The CDR3 is 15 amino acids. V trimming: 8 bases; J trimming: 1 base; junction bases outside the gene matches: 8. From germline, CDR1 is MDHEN and CDR2 SYDVKM. The CDR3 nucleotides are TGTGCCAGCCGGGCCCGGACAGGGGCCCAAGAGACCCAGTACTTC. Translated: CASRARTGAQETQYF.

This sequence joins TRBV25-1 and TRBJ2-1; D is possibly TRBD1 or TRBD2 (6 bases each). Germline values: CDR1 MGHDK, CDR2 SYGVNS. The V end was cut by 4 bases, the J end by 4 bases, with 20 bases between. The CDR3 consists of 17 residues. CDR3: CASSGGSGAGLYNEQFF. In DNA form, the CDR3 reads TGTGCCAGCAGTGGGGGGTCGGGGGCAGGTCTTTACAATGAGCAGTTCTTC.

The chain links TRBV28 to TRBJ1-5; tentative D call: TRBD1 (6 bases). V dropped 11 bases and J dropped 2 bases, with 25 bases sitting between them. CDR3 length: 17 residues. Per the germline V gene, CDR1 is MDHEN and CDR2 is SYDVKM. The CDR3, as DNA: TGTGCCTCCAGGGGTGACGAGGGGCTGAAGGGCAATCAGCCCCAGCATTTT. This translates into CASRGDEGLKGNQPQHF.

V gene TRBV7-9 combines with J gene TRBJ2-1; 7 bases map to TRBD2. This CDR3 has 17 amino acids. Germline trimming cut 10 bases from V and 7 bases from J; bases unmatched to any gene: 22. Germline V gene lookup returns CDR1 SEHNR and CDR2 FQNEAQ (reference sequence). The CDR3 region has the DNA TGTGCCACCGACCGCGGTGCGGGAGTAAGGTCAGGGAATGAGCAGTTCTTC. It encodes CATDRGAGVRSGNEQFF.

The genes are TRBV7-8 and TRBJ2-2, with 8 bases that match TRBD1. Germline CDR1 and CDR2: SGHVS and FQNEAQ. This CDR3 is 18 amino acids long. The V and J ends lost 4 bases and 5 bases, in that order; junction bases with no gene match: 15. The CDR3 coding sequence is TGTGCCAGCAGCTCACCTGAGGAGGACAGGGAACGAACCGGGGAGCTGTTTTTT. Amino acid sequence: CASSSPEEDRERTGELFF.

The gene calls are TRBV5-1 and TRBJ1-1, with D possibly matching TRBD1 (6 bases). The CDR3 runs 17 residues. Trimming stripped 0 bases from V and 2 bases from J, with 17 bases between. CDR1 and CDR2 from the germline V gene are SGHRS and YFSETQ. Written as DNA, the CDR3 is TGCGCCAGCAGCTTGGAAATTCAACAGGGCACCAACACTGAAGCTTTCTTT. Residues: CASSLEIQQGTNTEAFF.

The V and J genes are TRBV6-5 and TRBJ2-1; 8 nucleotides agree with TRBD2. Trimming at V came to 5 bases and at J to 6 bases, leaving 9 bases not matched to a gene. The CDR3 loop spans 15 amino acids. Germline CDR1 reads MNHEY; CDR2 reads SVGAGI. The DNA for the CDR3 is TGTGCCAGCAGTACCACCGGGACTAGGGTCAATGAGCAGTTCTTC. It is translated as CASSTTGTRVNEQFF.

The chain combines TRBV6-5 with TRBJ2-3; 12 nucleotides agree with TRBD1. The CDR3 totals 15 residues. Looked up from germline, CDR1 is MNHEY and CDR2 is SVGAGI. Trimming removed 2 bases from V and 6 bases from J; junction bases left unmatched: 3. The CDR3 sequence is CASSYRDRGRDTQYF. Here the CDR3 DNA reads TGTGCCAGCAGTTACCGGGACAGGGGGCGGGATACGCAGTATTTT.

The chain couples TRBV7-9 to TRBJ2-2, with 7 bases fitting TRBD1. CDR3 size: 17 residues. V lost 1 base, J lost 1 base, and 6 bases stayed unmatched. Germline loops: CDR1 SEHNR, CDR2 FQNEAQ (reference sequence). The CDR3 DNA sequence: TGTGCCAGCAGCTTAGGGCTGGGACAGCTGAACACCGGGGAGCTGTTTTTT. Translating it yields CASSLGLGQLNTGELFF.

The V call is TRBV18, the J call TRBJ2-7; D may be TRBD2 (6 bases). Germline-derived CDR1 and CDR2 are KGHSH and LQKENI. V gave up 8 bases and J gave up 0 bases, with 17 bases separating them. The CDR3 sequence is 15 residues long. In DNA, the CDR3 is TGTGCCAGCCGGGTTGGGCGGGAAAGCTCCTACGAGCAGTACTTC. This gives the protein CASRVGRESSYEQYF. The full variable domain, its missing parts supplied by reference TRBV18 and TRBJ2-7, is NAGVMQNPRHLVRRRGQEARLRCSPMKGHSHVYWYRQLPEEGLKFMVYLQKENIIDESGMPKERFSAEFPKEGPSILRIQQVVRGDSAAYFCASRVGRESSYEQYFGPGTRLTVT.

This chain connects TRBV19 to TRBJ2-5, with 9 bases identical to TRBD1. Germline loops: CDR1 LNHDA, CDR2 SQIVND (reference sequence). The CDR3 is made up of 19 amino acids. With V trimmed by 5 bases and J by 5 bases, 21 bases remained unmatched. Here the CDR3 DNA reads TGTGCCAGTAGTCTCTCTCGTTTTGGACCGGGACAGGGCGGTGAGACCCAGTACTTC. Protein: CASSLSRFGPGQGGETQYF.

The V and J genes are TRBV6-5 and TRBJ2-5; D unclear. Germline CDR1 reads MNHEY; CDR2 reads SVGAGI. This CDR3 has 14 amino acids. Deletions cut 0 bases from V and 4 bases from J, with 9 bases between. CDR3 bases: TGTGCCAGCAGTTACTCGTATAGGCGAGAGACCCAGTACTTC. It yields the protein CASSYSYRRETQYF.

Concerning this clone itself: In the same sample, other DNA sequences code for this CDR3. The V gene is TRBV18, the J gene TRBJ2-7; D gene unclear. This CDR3 is built from 12 residues. Germline CDR1 and CDR2: KGHSH and LQKENI. Deletions cut 3 bases from V and 0 bases from J, with 3 bases between. The CDR3: CASSPSSYEQYF. The DNA for the CDR3 is TGTGCCAGCTCACCGAGCTCCTACGAGCAGTACTTC.

This rearrangement joins TRBV7-9 to TRBJ2-2, with TRBD1 matching 9 bases. J lost 5 bases, V lost 5 bases, and 9 bases had no gene match. From germline, CDR1 is SEHNR and CDR2 FQNEAQ (reference sequence). The CDR3 consists of 16 residues. Here the CDR3 reads CASSVHRGQWTGELFF. CDR3 DNA sequence: TGTGCCAGCAGCGTTCACAGGGGGCAGTGGACCGGGGAGCTGTTTTTT.

J is TRBJ2-7 and V is TRBV27; tentative D call: TRBD2 (5 bases). V was shortened by 2 bases and J by 2 bases, with 13 bases between the two germline ends. Per germline, CDR1 MNHEY and CDR2 SMNVEV (reference sequence). This CDR3 spans 15 amino acids. The CDR3 region is CASSLGGIGTYEQYF. CDR3 sequence (DNA): TGTGCCAGCAGTTTAGGAGGAATAGGAACCTACGAGCAGTACTTC.

The rearrangement links TRBV6-4 to TRBJ1-5; 8 bases line up with TRBD1. Germline V gives CDR1 MRHNA, CDR2 SNTAGT. The CDR3 runs 16 residues. The V and J ends lost 6 bases and 0 bases, in that order; junction bases with no gene match: 7. The CDR3 sequence is CASRAGGGYSNQPQHF. The DNA of the CDR3 is TGTGCCAGCAGGGCAGGGGGCGGATATAGCAATCAGCCCCAGCATTTT.

As to this clone: Since no conserved phenylalanine or tryptophan closes the CDR3, a read error is the likely cause. It is unclear where the CDR3 begins or ends on the DNA, so no DNA is shown, and the CDR3 is as TCRdb lists it. The chain joins TRBV4-3 to TRBJ1-1. The CDR3 spans 13 amino acids, including both terminal residues. Germline assignment: CDR1 LGHNA and CDR2 YSLEER. CDR3 sequence reads: CASSQDGGWARVV.

The rearrangement links TRBV2 to TRBJ1-1; no clear D. V lost 2 bases to trimming and J lost 0 bases, with 7 bases between them. Germline CDR1 SNHLY, CDR2 FYNNEI. This CDR3 comprises 14 residues. The CDR3 nucleotides are TGTGCCAGCAGTGAAAGGGCGATGAACACTGAAGCTTTCTTT. This encodes CASSERAMNTEAFF.

The table lists this clone with a count of one. V is TRBV21-1 and J is TRBJ2-4. TRBV21-1 is marked as a pseudogene. The CDR3 covers 17 residues. The chain's CDR3 is CASSKEEGKGPKNIQYF. CDR3 DNA sequence: TGTGCCAGCAGCAAAGAAGAAGGGAAAGGGCCCAAAAACATTCAGTACTTC.